These 7 T cell receptor beta chains were sequenced from one sample in a study of blood T cell repertoires in COVID-19. The repertoire was sequenced with immunoSEQ multiplex PCR; TCRdb's copy has only in-frame clones and lacks some. The table shows more than 95,000 clones, with roughly 83% occurring only once. Sequenced sample: peripheral blood. The source is a woman aged 80 or over with active or convalescent COVID-19.

This clone was picked up one time. The CDR3 coding sequence is TGTGCCAGCATAGGGGACGGGGGGACCGGCACCTTC. Translating it yields CASIGDGGTGTF. V usage is TRBV2 and J usage is TRBJ1-2; weak D call: TRBD1 (5 bases). Germline V gene sequence: CDR1 SNHLY, CDR2 FYNNEI. The CDR3 extends over 12 amino acids. V dropped 7 bases and J dropped 13 bases, with 19 bases sitting between them. Filled out from reference TRBV2 and TRBJ1-2, the complete variable domain reads EPEVTQTPSHQVTQMGQEVILRCVPISNHLYFYWYRQILGQKVEFLVSFYNNEISEKSEIFDDQFSVERPDGSNFTLKIRSTKLEDSAMYFCASIGDGGTGTFGSGTRLTVV.

J is TRBJ2-3 and V is TRBV7-2; possible D gene TRBD1, 6 bases. Germline V gene data show CDR1 as SGHTA and CDR2 as FQGNSA. Deletions cut 0 bases from V and 3 bases from J, with 10 bases between. CDR3 length equals 15 residues. The chain's CDR3 is CASSLAYRVTDTQYF. The CDR3 DNA sequence: TGTGCCAGCAGCTTAGCCTACAGGGTAACAGATACGCAGTATTTT.

V is TRBV6-2 or TRBV6-3 and J is TRBJ2-3; the D is unclear. The CDR3 is 14 amino acids. V lost 5 bases and J lost 0, with 9 bases in between. The germline V gene encodes CDR1 MNHEY and CDR2 SVGEGT. CDR3 residues: CASSSLGSTDTQYF. The CDR3 region has the DNA TGTGCCAGCAGTAGCCTGGGCAGCACAGATACGCAGTATTTT.

Remarks on this clone: Other DNA sequences of this sample code for an identical CDR3. The chain is built from TRBV18 and TRBJ1-4; D gene ambiguous. V was pared by 0 bases and J by 5 bases, with 10 bases between. This CDR3 has 15 residues. CDR1 is KGHSH, CDR2 LQKENI, per germline. The CDR3 here is CASSPPNRANEKLFF. CDR3 DNA: TGTGCCAGCTCACCACCGAACCGAGCGAATGAAAAACTGTTTTTT.

The genes are TRBV4-1 and TRBJ1-2; no definite D call. With 2 bases removed from V and 7 bases from J, the gap between germline ends came to 17 bases. Germline V gene data show CDR1 as MGHRA and CDR2 as YSYEKL. This CDR3 is built from 15 residues. As DNA, the CDR3 is TGCGCCAGCAGCCAACCCCTGACACGGCTATCTGGCTACACCTTC. It codes for CASSQPLTRLSGYTF.

The CDR3 coding sequence is TGTGCCAGCAGCTTCCCGAGGGCTGAAGCTTTCTTT. Translated: CASSFPRAEAFF. The chain is built from TRBV5-6 and TRBJ1-1, with no clear D. The CDR3 is 12 residues long. Trimming left V 2 bases short and J 6 bases short, with 8 bases between. The germline V gene has CDR1 SGHDT and CDR2 YYEEEE.

The chain employs TRBV9 and TRBJ1-1; the match to TRBD1 covers 8 bases. After removal of 0 bases from V and 1 base from J, the junction contained 8 bases not matched to a gene. Germline-derived CDR1 and CDR2 are SGDLS and YYNGEE. The CDR3 has 17 residues. The CDR3 loop reads CASSVEGRGRENTEAFF. CDR3 DNA: TGTGCCAGCAGCGTAGAGGGCAGGGGGCGCGAGAACACTGAAGCTTTCTTT.